The 18 T cell receptor beta chains reported below all come from one sample, sequenced in a study of cytomegalovirus exposure and HLA in healthy donors (dated by TCRdb to the late 2010s). Libraries were built with the immunoSEQ multiplex PCR assay. TCRdb's version of the immuneACCESS table is confined to in-frame rearrangements and falls short of the full clone set. An unresolved V gene accounts for under half of the shortfall where checked; the remainder is of unknown origin. A total of about 150,000 clones appear in this sample, 94% of them only once. Less than 2% of the sample comes from the top ten. The sample taken for sequencing was PBMCs. Receptor source: a man between 18 and 35 years old in good health and CMV-seropositive.

The V and J genes are TRBV7-9 and TRBJ2-3; 7 bases align to TRBD1. The germline V gene encodes CDR1 SEHNR and CDR2 FQNEAQ (reference sequence). CDR3 length equals 16 residues. Trimming at V came to 3 bases and at J to 0 bases, leaving 6 bases not matched to a gene. CDR3 sequence: CASSFGRGFSTDTQYF. CDR3 nucleotide sequence: TGTGCCAGCAGCTTTGGCAGGGGGTTTAGCACAGATACGCAGTATTTT. The variable domain in full, with the rest retrieved from reference TRBV7-9 and TRBJ2-3, is DTGVSQNPRHKITKRGQNVTFRCDPISEHNRLYWYRQTLGQGPEFLTYFQNEAQLEKSRLLSDRFSAERPKGSFSTLEIQRTEQGDSAMYLCASSFGRGFSTDTQYFGPGTRLTVL.

V gene TRBV5-1 combines with J gene TRBJ2-5; TRBD2 matches at 9 bases. With V trimmed by 4 bases and J by 4 bases, 8 bases remained unmatched. Per germline, CDR1 SGHRS and CDR2 YFSETQ. The CDR3 length is 15 residues. This CDR3 is CASSVAGTSRETQYF. Here the CDR3 DNA reads TGCGCCAGCAGCGTGGCCGGGACTAGCAGAGAGACCCAGTACTTC.

The rearrangement links TRBV5-1 to TRBJ2-1, with D possibly being TRBD1 (6 bases). Between the trimmed V and J ends, which lost 2 bases and 0 bases, there was a span of 12 bases. Germline CDR1 reads SGHRS; CDR2 reads YFSETQ. The CDR3 sequence is 16 residues long. The CDR3, as DNA: TGCGCCAGCAGCTTTAGGGGGACAAACTCCTACAATGAGCAGTTCTTC. Its translation: CASSFRGTNSYNEQFF.

The chain recombines TRBV5-8 with TRBJ2-7; D might be TRBD2 (6 bases). The CDR3 runs 15 residues. V was trimmed by 7 bases and J by 0 bases, leaving 17 bases between them. Germline-derived CDR1 and CDR2 are SGHTS and YDEGEE. The CDR3 nucleotides are TGTGCCAGCGCCAAACCGGGGAGGAGCTCCTACGAGCAGTACTTC. Translated: CASAKPGRSSYEQYF.

This clone has a single count. This chain connects TRBV28 to TRBJ2-7; the match to TRBD1 covers 7 bases. In germline, CDR1 is MDHEN, CDR2 SYDVKM. Germline trimming cut 0 bases from V and 2 bases from J; bases unmatched to any gene: 1. The CDR3 runs 14 residues. The CDR3 DNA follows: TGTGCCAGCAGTTTATGGGACAGGACCTACGAGCAGTACTTC. Translated, it gives CASSLWDRTYEQYF.

The count of this clone is one. The gene calls are TRBV5-4 and TRBJ2-3; D is perhaps TRBD2 (6 bases). The length of the CDR3 is 15 residues. The V end lost 2 bases, the J end lost 4 bases, and 14 bases lay between the germline ends. Per the germline V gene, CDR1 is SGHNT and CDR2 is YYREEE (reference sequence). In nucleotides, the CDR3 is TGTGCCAGCAGCTTTTTTCGGGAGAAGGCAGATACGCAGTATTTT. It specifies CASSFFREKADTQYF.

The chain links TRBV18 to TRBJ2-5; 7 bases align to TRBD1. J lost 3 bases, V lost 6 bases, and 4 bases had no gene match. The CDR3 is 13 amino acids. CDR1 and CDR2 (germline): KGHSH, LQKENI. The CDR3 DNA follows: TGTGCCAGCTCTCGCGACAGGGAAGAGACCCAGTACTTC. Translation gives CASSRDREETQYF.

V and J are TRBV15 and TRBJ2-1; the match to TRBD1 covers 11 bases. The CDR3 has 13 amino acids. Germline CDR1 and CDR2: LNHNV and YYDKDF (reference sequence). V gave up 8 bases and J gave up 5 bases; unmatched junction bases: 2. CDR3 sequence reads: CATRDRGDNEQFF. For the CDR3, the DNA is TGTGCCACCCGGGACAGGGGGGACAATGAGCAGTTCTTC.

The chain links TRBV27 to TRBJ2-1; possible D gene TRBD1, 5 bases. Germline CDR1 is MNHEY and CDR2 is SMNVEV (reference sequence). V was clipped by 6 bases and J by 8 bases, with 11 bases between them. The CDR3 loop spans 12 amino acids. The CDR3, as DNA: TGTGCCAGCAGCCCCAGGGTTGATGAGCAGTTCTTC. This codes for CASSPRVDEQFF.

The rearrangement uses TRBV4-1 and TRBJ1-1; D is perhaps TRBD1 (6 bases). Germline CDR1 and CDR2: MGHRA and YSYEKL. There are 17 residues in the CDR3. Trimming cost V 1 base and J 3 bases, with 18 bases left between them. DNA for the CDR3: TGCGCCAGCAGCCAAGTAACGATCCGACAGGTGGACACTGAAGCTTTCTTT. It yields the protein CASSQVTIRQVDTEAFF.

The chain joins TRBV4-1 to TRBJ1-6; no clear D. The CDR3 consists of 15 residues. Trimming left V 3 bases short and J 10 bases short, with 16 bases between. The germline CDR1 and CDR2 sequences are MGHRA and YSYEKL. The CDR3 DNA sequence: TGCGCCAGCAGCCATGAGCAGGAGGTAGGCTCACCCCTCCACTTT. It specifies CASSHEQEVGSPLHF.

V and J are TRBV5-4 and TRBJ1-1; D might be TRBD1 (6 bases). This CDR3 is 15 amino acids long. Between the trimmed V and J ends, which lost 2 bases and 0 bases, there was a span of 11 bases. CDR1 is SGHNT and CDR2 is YYREEE in the germline V gene (reference sequence). The CDR3 DNA reads as TGTGCCAGCAGCTTCTCAGGGGTGATGAACACTGAAGCTTTCTTT. It codes for CASSFSGVMNTEAFF.

The J gene is TRBJ1-4, the V gene TRBV5-1; TRBD1 aligns across 8 bases. Germline V gives CDR1 SGHRS, CDR2 YFSETQ. Trimming took 3 bases from V and 5 from J; bases not matched to a gene: 12. This CDR3 contains 17 residues. CDR3 in DNA: TGCGCCAGCAGCTACGGACAGGGCATCCCACTCAATGAAAAACTGTTTTTT. This sequence encodes CASSYGQGIPLNEKLFF.

In nucleotides, the CDR3 is TGTGCCAGCAGCCGCGGGGAAATTTCACCCCTCCACTTT. This sequence encodes CASSRGEISPLHF. This chain uses TRBV9 with TRBJ1-6; D unclear. The germline gives CDR1 SGDLS, CDR2 YYNGEE. Deletions cut 4 bases from V and 9 bases from J, with 11 bases between. This CDR3 has 13 amino acids.

The chain uses TRBV4-2 and TRBJ2-5, with 14 bases identical to TRBD2. Germline assignment: CDR1 LGHNA and CDR2 YNFKEQ. The CDR3 loop spans 17 amino acids. V shed 1 base and J 6 bases; nucleotides not matched to a gene: 7. The CDR3 protein is CASSQGPGLAGVKTQYF. The DNA of the CDR3 is TGTGCCAGCAGCCAAGGCCCGGGACTAGCGGGAGTGAAGACCCAGTACTTC.

The chain carries TRBV7-2 and TRBJ2-5; possibly TRBD2 for D (6 bases). From germline, CDR1 is SGHTA and CDR2 FQGNSA. Trimming removed 1 base from V and 1 base from J, with 10 bases in between. This CDR3 contains 15 residues. The CDR3 is CASSLVGGVQETQYF. DNA of the CDR3: TGTGCCAGCAGCTTAGTTGGCGGGGTCCAAGAGACCCAGTACTTC.

The V and J genes are TRBV5-5 and TRBJ2-1, with 13 bases fitting TRBD2. Per the germline V gene, CDR1 is SGHKS and CDR2 is YYEKEE (reference sequence). V trimming: 1 base; J trimming: 8 bases; junction bases outside the gene matches: 12. The CDR3 totals 18 residues. CDR3 sequence: CASSLSLAGGIFSYEQFF. CDR3 bases: TGTGCCAGCAGCTTGTCACTAGCGGGAGGGATTTTTAGTTATGAGCAGTTCTTC.

The V gene is TRBV7-9, the J gene TRBJ2-7, with a weak D call TRBD2 (6 bases). Trimming cost V 5 bases and J 3 bases, with 17 bases left between them. CDR1 is SEHNR, CDR2 FQNEAQ, per germline (reference sequence). The CDR3 sequence is 15 residues long. The chain's CDR3 is CASSPPAGSGYEQYF. The CDR3 region has the DNA TGTGCCAGCAGCCCACCCGCCGGGAGTGGCTACGAGCAGTACTTC.